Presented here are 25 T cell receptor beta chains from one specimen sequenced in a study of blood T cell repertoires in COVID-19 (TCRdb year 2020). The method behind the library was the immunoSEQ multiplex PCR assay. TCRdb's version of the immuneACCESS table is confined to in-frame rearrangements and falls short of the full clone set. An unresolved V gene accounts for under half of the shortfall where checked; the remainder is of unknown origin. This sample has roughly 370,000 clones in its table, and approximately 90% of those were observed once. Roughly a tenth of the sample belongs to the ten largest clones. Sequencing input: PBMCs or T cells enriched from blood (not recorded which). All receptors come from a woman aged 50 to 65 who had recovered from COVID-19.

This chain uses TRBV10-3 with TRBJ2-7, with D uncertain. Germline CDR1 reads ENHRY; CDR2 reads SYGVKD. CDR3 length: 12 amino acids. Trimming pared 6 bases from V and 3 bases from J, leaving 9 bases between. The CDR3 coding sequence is TGTGCCATCAGGAGTGAGCACTACGAGCAGTACTTC. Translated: CAIRSEHYEQYF.

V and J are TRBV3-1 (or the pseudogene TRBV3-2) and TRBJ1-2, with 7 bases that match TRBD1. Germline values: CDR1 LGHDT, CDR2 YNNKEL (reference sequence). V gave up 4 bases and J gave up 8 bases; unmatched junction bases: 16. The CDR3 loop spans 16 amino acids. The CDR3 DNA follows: TGTGCCAGCAGCCCTGGAGACAGGGTGAGGGTTGCCGGCTACACCTTC. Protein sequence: CASSPGDRVRVAGYTF.

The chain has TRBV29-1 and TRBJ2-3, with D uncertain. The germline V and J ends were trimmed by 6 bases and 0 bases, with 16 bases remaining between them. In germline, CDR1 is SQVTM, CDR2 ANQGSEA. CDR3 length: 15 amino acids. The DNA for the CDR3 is TGCAGCGTAACTAAGGCGGTTCCTAGCACAGATACGCAGTATTTT. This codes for CSVTKAVPSTDTQYF.

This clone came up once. CDR3 loop: CASSEHRDRSPLHF. As DNA, the CDR3 is TGTGCCAGCAGCGAGCACCGGGACAGATCACCCCTCCACTTT. V and J are TRBV6-5 and TRBJ1-6, with 7 nucleotides matching TRBD1. Trimming at V came to 6 bases and at J to 10 bases, leaving 9 bases not matched to a gene. In germline, CDR1 is MNHEY, CDR2 SVGAGI. This CDR3 has 14 residues.

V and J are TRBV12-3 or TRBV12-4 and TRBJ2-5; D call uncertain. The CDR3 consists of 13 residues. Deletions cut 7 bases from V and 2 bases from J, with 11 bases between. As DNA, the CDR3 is TGTGCCAGCACCGCGACAATTCAAGAGACCCAGTACTTC. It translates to CASTATIQETQYF.

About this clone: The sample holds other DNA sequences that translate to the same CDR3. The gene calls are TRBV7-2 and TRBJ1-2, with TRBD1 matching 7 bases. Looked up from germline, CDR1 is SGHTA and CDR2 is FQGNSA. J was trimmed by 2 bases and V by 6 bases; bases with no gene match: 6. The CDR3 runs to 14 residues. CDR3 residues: CASSLTGQNYGYTF. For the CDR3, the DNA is TGTGCCAGCAGTTTAACGGGACAGAACTATGGCTACACCTTC.

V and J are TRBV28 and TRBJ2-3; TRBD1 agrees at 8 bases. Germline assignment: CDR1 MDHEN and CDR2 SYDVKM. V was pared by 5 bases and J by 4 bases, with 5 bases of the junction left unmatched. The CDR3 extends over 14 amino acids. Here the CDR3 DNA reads TGTGCCAGCAGTCTAGACAGGGGACCAGATACGCAGTATTTT. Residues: CASSLDRGPDTQYF.

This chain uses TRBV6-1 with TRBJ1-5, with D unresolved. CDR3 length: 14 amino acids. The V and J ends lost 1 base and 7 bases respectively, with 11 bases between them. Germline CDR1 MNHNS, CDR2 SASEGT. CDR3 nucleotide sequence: TGTGCCAGCAGTGAAGGACATGGCTGGCAGCCCCAGCATTTT. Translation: CASSEGHGWQPQHF.

CDR3 protein: CASSPILRQGPFGYTF. The CDR3 DNA follows: TGTGCCAGCTCACCAATCTTGAGACAGGGGCCCTTTGGCTACACCTTC. This chain uses TRBV18 with TRBJ1-2; 8 bases align to TRBD1. V gave up 2 bases and J gave up 7 bases; unmatched junction bases: 12. Germline-derived CDR1 and CDR2 are KGHSH and LQKENI. The CDR3 spans 16 residues.

CDR3 loop: CASPGTSGGGSYNEQFF. The CDR3 DNA reads as TGTGCCAGCCCCGGGACTAGCGGGGGAGGCTCCTACAATGAGCAGTTCTTC. The V and J genes are TRBV5-8 and TRBJ2-1, with TRBD2 matching 14 bases. This CDR3 region has 17 residues. Germline CDR1 SGHTS, CDR2 YDEGEE. Trimming cost V 7 bases and J 0 bases; bases outside gene matches: 6. Full variable domain (rest looked up from reference TRBV5-8 and TRBJ2-1): EAGVTQSPTHLIKTRGQQATLRCSPISGHTSVYWYQQALGLGLQFLLWYDEGEERNRGNFPPRFSGRQFPNYSSELNVNALELEDSALYLCASPGTSGGGSYNEQFFGPGTRLTVL.

CDR3 amino acids: CASSILDGRGASTDTQYF. Written as DNA, the CDR3 is TGTGCCAGTAGTATCTTAGATGGGAGGGGGGCGAGCACAGATACGCAGTATTTT. The gene calls are TRBV19 and TRBJ2-3; D is possibly TRBD2 (7 bases). The ends were cut back, 3 bases at V and 0 bases at J, with 19 bases in the middle. The germline V gene has CDR1 LNHDA and CDR2 SQIVND (reference sequence). The CDR3 has 18 residues.

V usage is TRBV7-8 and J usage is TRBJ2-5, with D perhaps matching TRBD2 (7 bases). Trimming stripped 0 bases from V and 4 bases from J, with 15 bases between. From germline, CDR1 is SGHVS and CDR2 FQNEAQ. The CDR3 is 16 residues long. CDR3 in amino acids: CASSLAGGQGRETQYF. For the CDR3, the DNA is TGTGCCAGCAGCTTAGCGGGGGGGCAGGGACGAGAGACCCAGTACTTC. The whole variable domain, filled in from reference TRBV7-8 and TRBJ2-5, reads GAGVSQSPRYKVAKRGQDVALRCDPISGHVSLFWYQQALGQGPEFLTYFQNEAQLDKSGLPSDRFFAERPEGSVSTLKIQRTQQEDSAVYLCASSLAGGQGRETQYFGPGTRLLVL.

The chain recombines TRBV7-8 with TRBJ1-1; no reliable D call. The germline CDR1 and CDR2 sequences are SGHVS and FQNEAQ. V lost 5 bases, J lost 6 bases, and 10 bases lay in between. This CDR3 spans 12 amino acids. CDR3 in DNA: TGTGCCAGCAGCCCCGGGGTACCTGAAGCTTTCTTT. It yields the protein CASSPGVPEAFF.

CDR3 residues: CASRAYRDRGHGYTF. DNA for the CDR3: TGTGCCAGCAGGGCTTACCGGGACAGGGGGCATGGCTACACCTTC. The chain couples TRBV6-5 to TRBJ1-2; 12 bases align to TRBD1. Per the germline V gene, CDR1 is MNHEY and CDR2 is SVGAGI. J gave up 6 bases and V 6 bases, and 8 bases lay outside the gene matches. This CDR3 comprises 15 residues.

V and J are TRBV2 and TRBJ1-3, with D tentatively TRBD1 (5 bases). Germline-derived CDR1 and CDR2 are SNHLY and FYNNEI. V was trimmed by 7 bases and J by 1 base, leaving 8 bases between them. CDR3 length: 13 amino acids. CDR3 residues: CASKAGSGNTIYF. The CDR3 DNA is TGTGCCAGCAAGGCAGGGTCTGGAAACACCATATATTTT.

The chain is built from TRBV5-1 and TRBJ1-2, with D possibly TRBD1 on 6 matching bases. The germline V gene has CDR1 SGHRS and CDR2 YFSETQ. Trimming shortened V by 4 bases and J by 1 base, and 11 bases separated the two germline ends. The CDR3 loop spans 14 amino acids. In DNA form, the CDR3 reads TGCGCCAGCAGCCCGGGACACGTTAACTATGGCTACACCTTC. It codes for CASSPGHVNYGYTF.

The CDR3 region is CASNLGLAEMNIQYF. The CDR3 DNA is TGTGCCAGTAACTTGGGACTAGCGGAGATGAACATTCAGTACTTC. This chain connects TRBV19 to TRBJ2-4; 11 positions agree with TRBD2. J gave up 7 bases and V 7 bases, and 9 bases lay outside the gene matches. The CDR3 totals 15 residues. The germline V gene has CDR1 LNHDA and CDR2 SQIVND (reference sequence).

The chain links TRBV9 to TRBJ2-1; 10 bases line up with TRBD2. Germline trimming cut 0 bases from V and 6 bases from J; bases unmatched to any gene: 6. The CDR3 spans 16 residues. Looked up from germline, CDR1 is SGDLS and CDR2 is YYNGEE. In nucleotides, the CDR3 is TGTGCCAGCAGCGTAGAGAGGAGCGGGGGGGCCAATGAGCAGTTCTTC. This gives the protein CASSVERSGGANEQFF.

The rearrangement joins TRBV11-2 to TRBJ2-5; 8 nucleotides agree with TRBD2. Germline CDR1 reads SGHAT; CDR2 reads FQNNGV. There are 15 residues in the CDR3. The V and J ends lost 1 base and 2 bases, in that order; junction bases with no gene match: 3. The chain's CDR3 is CASSLGTGGQETQYF. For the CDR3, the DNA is TGTGCCAGCAGCTTAGGGACGGGGGGGCAAGAGACCCAGTACTTC.

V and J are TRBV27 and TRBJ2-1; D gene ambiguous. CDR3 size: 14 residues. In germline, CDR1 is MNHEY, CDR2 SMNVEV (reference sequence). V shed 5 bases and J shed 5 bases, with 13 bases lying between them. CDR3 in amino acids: CASSLRGTNNEQFF. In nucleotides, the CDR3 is TGTGCCAGCAGTCTTAGAGGCACCAACAATGAGCAGTTCTTC.

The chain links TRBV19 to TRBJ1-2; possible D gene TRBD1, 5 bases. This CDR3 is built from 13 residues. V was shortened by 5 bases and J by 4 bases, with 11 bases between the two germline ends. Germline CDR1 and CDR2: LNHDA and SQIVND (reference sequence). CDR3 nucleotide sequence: TGTGCCAGTAGTGCAGACAGCCCCTATGGCTACACCTTC. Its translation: CASSADSPYGYTF.

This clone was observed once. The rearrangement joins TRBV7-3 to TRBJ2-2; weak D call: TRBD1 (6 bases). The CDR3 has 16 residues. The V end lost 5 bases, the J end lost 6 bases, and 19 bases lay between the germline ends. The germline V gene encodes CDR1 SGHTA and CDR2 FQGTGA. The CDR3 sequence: CASSAPGGGSPGELFF. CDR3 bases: TGTGCCAGCAGCGCCCCGGGTGGGGGCTCCCCCGGGGAGCTGTTTTTT.

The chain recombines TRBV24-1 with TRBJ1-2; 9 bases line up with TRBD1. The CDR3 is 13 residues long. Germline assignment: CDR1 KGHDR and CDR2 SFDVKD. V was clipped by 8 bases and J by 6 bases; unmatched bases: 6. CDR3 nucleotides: TGTGCCACCACGTCCGGGACAGGGCATGGCTACACCTTC. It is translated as CATTSGTGHGYTF.

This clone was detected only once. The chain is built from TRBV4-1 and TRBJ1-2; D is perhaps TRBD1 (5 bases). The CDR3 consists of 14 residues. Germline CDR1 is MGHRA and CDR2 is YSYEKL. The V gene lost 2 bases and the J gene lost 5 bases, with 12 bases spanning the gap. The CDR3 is CASSQPRATYGYTF. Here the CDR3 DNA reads TGCGCCAGCAGCCAACCCAGGGCAACTTATGGCTACACCTTC.

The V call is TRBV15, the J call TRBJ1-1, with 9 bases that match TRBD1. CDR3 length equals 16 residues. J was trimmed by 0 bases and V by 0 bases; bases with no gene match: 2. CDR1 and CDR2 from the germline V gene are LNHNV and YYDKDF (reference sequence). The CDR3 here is CATSRDWTGVNTEAFF. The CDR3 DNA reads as TGTGCCACCAGCAGAGATTGGACAGGGGTGAACACTGAAGCTTTCTTT.